The 27 T cell receptor beta chains given below trace back to one sample, sequenced in a study of T cell changes during pregnancy in multiple sclerosis. Generated by immunoSEQ multiplex PCR, the TCRdb table keeps only in-frame clones and is missing some. The sample consists of over 50,000 clones, under 95% of them appearing once. Here the sequenced sample was peripheral blood, taken in the third trimester of pregnancy. The receptors were gathered from a female donor in good health, enrolled as a control in a pregnancy study.

This sequence joins TRBV28 and TRBJ1-5; D unclear. Trimming left V 2 bases short and J 0 bases short, with 8 bases between. The CDR3 totals 15 residues. CDR1 MDHEN and CDR2 SYDVKM come from the germline V gene. The CDR3, as DNA: TGTGCCAGCAGTTTAACGGTATATAGCAATCAGCCCCAGCATTTT. Protein: CASSLTVYSNQPQHF.

The chain uses TRBV7-9 and TRBJ2-7; D is unresolved. CDR1 and CDR2 (germline): SEHNR, FQNEAQ (reference sequence). Trimming left V 5 bases short and J 3 bases short, with 17 bases between. CDR3 length equals 15 residues. The CDR3 nucleotides read TGTGCCAGCAGCAACGCATTCGGCGGCCTCTACGAGCAGTACTTC. Translation gives CASSNAFGGLYEQYF.

The chain links TRBV7-6 to TRBJ2-2; 8 positions agree with TRBD2. Germline V lookup: CDR1 SGHVS, CDR2 FNYEAQ. V shed 2 bases and J 5 bases; nucleotides not matched to a gene: 7. The CDR3 contains 16 residues. CDR3 residues: CASSLFGGDWTGELFF. The CDR3 DNA is TGTGCCAGCAGCTTATTCGGGGGGGATTGGACCGGGGAGCTGTTTTTT.

This rearrangement joins TRBV29-1 to TRBJ1-4, with D maybe TRBD1 (6 bases). CDR1 is SQVTM, CDR2 ANQGSEA, per germline. The V gene lost 7 bases and the J gene lost 5 bases, with 14 bases spanning the gap. The length of the CDR3 is 13 residues. The CDR3 loop reads CSARGGLNEKLFF. In nucleotides, the CDR3 is TGCAGCGCTAGAGGGGGTTTGAATGAAAAACTGTTTTTT.

The V gene is TRBV28, the J gene TRBJ1-1; the D is unclear. There are 13 residues in the CDR3. Per the germline V gene, CDR1 is MDHEN and CDR2 is SYDVKM. V lost 7 bases and J lost 1, with 10 bases in between. CDR3 coding DNA: TGTGCCAGCACCACCCCCGGGAACACTGAAGCTTTCTTT. Encoded protein: CASTTPGNTEAFF.

CDR3 nucleotide sequence: TGCGCCAGCAGTCAATCAAGACCCGACAGTGACACTGAAGCTTTCTTT. This encodes CASSQSRPDSDTEAFF. The chain employs TRBV23-1 and TRBJ1-1; possible D gene TRBD1, 5 bases. TRBV23-1 is designated an ORF whose function remains uncertain. Trimming removed 0 bases from V and 3 bases from J, with 14 bases in between. CDR3 length: 16 amino acids.

This chain links TRBV5-1 with TRBJ2-1; TRBD1 matches 10 bases. Trimming removed 0 bases from V and 3 bases from J; junction bases left unmatched: 0. The CDR3 runs 15 residues. The V gene's germline CDR1 is SGHRS and CDR2 YFSETQ. This CDR3 is CASSLGTGGYNEQFF. CDR3 nucleotide sequence: TGCGCCAGCAGCTTGGGGACAGGGGGCTACAATGAGCAGTTCTTC.

The chain carries TRBV2 and TRBJ1-1, with D perhaps TRBD1 (6 bases). CDR1 SNHLY and CDR2 FYNNEI come from the germline V gene. Trimming removed 5 bases at V and 0 bases at J, with 13 bases between. The CDR3 loop spans 15 amino acids. The CDR3 reads CASSPQTGMNTEAFF. The CDR3 DNA reads as TGTGCCAGCAGTCCCCAGACAGGAATGAACACTGAAGCTTTCTTT.

The chain uses TRBV4-2 and TRBJ1-5; D possibly corresponds to TRBD1 (6 bases). Trimming removed 1 base from V and 0 bases from J, with 10 bases in between. This CDR3 is 16 amino acids long. Germline values: CDR1 LGHNA, CDR2 YNFKEQ. In nucleotides, the CDR3 is TGTGCCAGCAGCCAAGGCCAGGGGTATAGCAATCAGCCCCAGCATTTT. It is translated as CASSQGQGYSNQPQHF.

V and J are TRBV7-8 and TRBJ1-5; no clear D gene. The CDR3 extends over 14 amino acids. With 0 bases removed from V and 4 bases from J, the gap between germline ends came to 7 bases. Germline CDR1 SGHVS, CDR2 FQNEAQ. The CDR3: CASSLAVTNQPQHF. The CDR3 coding sequence is TGTGCCAGCAGCTTAGCGGTTACTAATCAGCCCCAGCATTTT.

J is TRBJ2-1 and V is TRBV7-9, with 8 bases fitting TRBD2. The CDR3 contains 14 residues. The ends lost 2 bases at V and 4 bases at J; junction bases unmatched: 1. Germline lookup yields CDR1 SEHNR and CDR2 FQNEAQ (reference sequence). Here the CDR3 DNA reads TGTGCCAGCAGCTTAAGCGGGGGATACAATGAGCAGTTCTTC. Amino acid sequence: CASSLSGGYNEQFF.

The chain is built from TRBV19 and TRBJ1-5; D gene ambiguous. CDR3 length equals 15 residues. V lost 3 bases and J 4 bases, leaving 13 bases between the germline ends. Per germline, CDR1 LNHDA and CDR2 SQIVND (reference sequence). CDR3 amino acids: CASSMRRIINQPQHF. The CDR3 DNA sequence: TGTGCCAGTAGTATGAGGAGAATCATAAATCAGCCCCAGCATTTT.

This clone is a singleton in its sample. The chain is built from TRBV5-6 and TRBJ2-7; 9 nucleotides match TRBD1. Germline V gene data show CDR1 as SGHDT and CDR2 as YYEEEE. The ends lost 4 bases at V and 3 bases at J; junction bases unmatched: 2. This CDR3 comprises 13 residues. CDR3 residues: CASSAGQGYEQYF. CDR3 in DNA: TGTGCCAGCAGCGCGGGACAGGGCTACGAGCAGTACTTC. Together with reference TRBV5-6 and TRBJ2-7, the CDR3 gives the full variable domain: DAGVTQSPTHLIKTRGQQVTLRCSPKSGHDTVSWYQQALGQGPQFIFQYYEEEERQRGNFPDRFSGHQFPNYSSELNVNALLLGDSALYLCASSAGQGYEQYFGPGTRLTVT.

V and J are TRBV4-3 and TRBJ1-4, with D maybe TRBD1 (5 bases). Trimming took 4 bases from V and 7 from J, leaving 13 bases between them. Looked up from germline, CDR1 is LGHNA and CDR2 is YSLEER. The CDR3 covers 14 residues. CDR3 sequence reads: CASSPDTELEKLFF. CDR3 nucleotide sequence: TGCGCCAGCAGCCCGGACACCGAACTTGAAAAACTGTTTTTT.

The genes are TRBV4-1 and TRBJ2-7; 10 positions agree with TRBD1. V dropped 1 base and J dropped 6; count of bases not matched to a gene: 6. Germline V CDR1 and CDR2: MGHRA, YSYEKL. This CDR3 has 15 residues. The CDR3 DNA is TGCGCCAGCAGCCAAGTGGGGACAGGGGTGGGCGAGCAGTACTTC. Translation: CASSQVGTGVGEQYF.

This chain links TRBV27 with TRBJ1-2, with no clear D. CDR1 is MNHEY, CDR2 SMNVEV, per germline (reference sequence). V was shortened by 0 bases and J by 2 bases, with 10 bases between the two germline ends. The CDR3 is 15 residues long. Here the CDR3 DNA reads TGTGCCAGCAGTTTATCAGGAAGAGGGAACTATGGCTACACCTTC. It is translated as CASSLSGRGNYGYTF.

The chain employs TRBV5-1 and TRBJ1-2; maybe TRBD1 (6 bases). This CDR3 has 12 amino acids. Germline V gene data show CDR1 as SGHRS and CDR2 as YFSETQ. V lost 0 bases and J lost 10, with 10 bases in between. The CDR3 is CASSLDGQNYTF. The CDR3, as DNA: TGCGCCAGCAGCTTGGACGGACAGAACTACACCTTC.

This clone is a singleton in its sample. The gene calls are TRBV7-9 and TRBJ1-2, with D unresolved. Trimming removed 2 bases at V and 4 bases at J, with 5 bases between. Germline-derived CDR1 and CDR2 are SEHNR and FQNEAQ (reference sequence). The CDR3 is 12 residues long. In DNA, the CDR3 is TGTGCCAGCAGCTTACTCTTCTATGGCTACACCTTC. Its translation: CASSLLFYGYTF.

This sequence joins TRBV6-1 and TRBJ1-2; 7 positions match TRBD1. V lost 7 bases, J lost 4 bases, and 6 bases stayed unmatched. Looked up from germline, CDR1 is MNHNS and CDR2 is SASEGT. The CDR3 loop spans 13 amino acids. The CDR3 is CASMYGQAYGYTF. The CDR3 coding sequence is TGTGCCAGCATGTATGGACAGGCCTATGGCTACACCTTC.

V gene TRBV19 combines with J gene TRBJ1-5, with TRBD1 identical over 8 bases. V lost 2 bases, J lost 4 bases, and 1 base stayed unmatched. CDR1 is LNHDA, CDR2 SQIVND, per germline (reference sequence). The CDR3 loop spans 14 amino acids. Written as DNA, the CDR3 is TGTGCCAGTAGTATAAGGACAGGGAATCAGCCCCAGCATTTT. Translated, it gives CASSIRTGNQPQHF.

J is TRBJ2-1 and V is TRBV11-2; D remains unclear. Trimming left V 3 bases short and J 5 bases short, with 8 bases between. CDR3 size: 13 residues. Germline CDR1 and CDR2: SGHAT and FQNNGV. CDR3 bases: TGTGCCAGCAGCTTGGGCCGCCACAATGAGCAGTTCTTC. The encoded protein is CASSLGRHNEQFF.

The chain joins TRBV7-2 to TRBJ2-7; 8 nucleotides match TRBD1. Losses at the gene ends were 6 bases for V and 3 bases for J; bases not matched to a gene: 7. The germline V gene encodes CDR1 SGHTA and CDR2 FQGNSA. The CDR3 is made up of 14 amino acids. CDR3 protein: CASSPGQGGYEQYF. Written as DNA, the CDR3 is TGTGCCAGCAGTCCTGGACAGGGAGGCTACGAGCAGTACTTC.

The genes are TRBV6-1 and TRBJ1-5; 8 nucleotides line up with TRBD1. In germline, CDR1 is MNHNS, CDR2 SASEGT. Trimming removed 4 bases from V and 2 bases from J; junction bases left unmatched: 4. The CDR3 covers 15 residues. The CDR3 protein is CASSAQDRGNQPQHF. The CDR3 nucleotides are TGTGCCAGCAGTGCCCAGGACAGGGGCAATCAGCCCCAGCATTTT.

Only one count was recorded for this clone. The chain carries TRBV5-4 and TRBJ1-2; TRBD1 is a possible D gene (5 bases). The germline V gene has CDR1 SGHNT and CDR2 YYREEE (reference sequence). The CDR3 totals 15 residues. V was trimmed by 4 bases and J by 5 bases, leaving 18 bases between them. The CDR3 loop is CASSMGRGAGYGYTF. CDR3 nucleotides: TGTGCCAGCAGCATGGGGAGGGGCGCAGGATATGGCTACACCTTC.

This chain links TRBV4-3 with TRBJ2-3; D is perhaps TRBD1 (5 bases). The CDR3 is made up of 16 amino acids. Trimming took off 3 bases at V and 2 bases at J, with 15 bases between the two ends. Germline CDR1 is LGHNA and CDR2 is YSLEER. CDR3 amino acids: CASSHEPDSNTDTQYF. The CDR3 coding sequence is TGCGCCAGCAGCCATGAGCCAGACAGCAACACAGATACGCAGTATTTT.

The rearrangement joins TRBV4-3 to TRBJ1-1; 8 bases line up with TRBD1. Germline V gives CDR1 LGHNA, CDR2 YSLEER. The CDR3 is made up of 14 amino acids. Trimming cost V 3 bases and J 8 bases; bases outside gene matches: 8. The CDR3 protein is CASSQSDRGDEAFF. The CDR3 nucleotides read TGCGCCAGCAGCCAGTCAGACAGGGGCGACGAAGCTTTCTTT.

The chain joins TRBV7-3 to TRBJ2-1, with TRBD2 matching over 9 bases. The ends lost 1 base at V and 15 bases at J; junction bases unmatched: 16. The CDR3 sequence is 16 residues long. From germline, CDR1 is SGHTA and CDR2 FQGTGA. The CDR3 sequence is CASSLSGRGGPTILFF. The CDR3, as DNA: TGTGCCAGCAGCTTAAGCGGGCGGGGGGGCCCCACTATTCTGTTCTTC.